This TCR beta chain came from a study of T cells in Graves' hyperthyroidism and ophthalmopathy. About the study: Specimen type is peripheral blood, collected at initial diagnosis prior to any treatment.

TCR beta CDR3 region amplification was performed from RNA transcripts. During a first-round RT-PCR of the TCR CDR3, the HTBI primer set was used. TCRdb reprocessed the multiplex PCR reads via MiXCR and lists one record per CDR3 protein. The repertoire holds more than 500,000 distinct CDR3 sequences, roughly 15% seen once, with 29% in the top ten. At least 3 on the Clinical Activity Score was recorded for ophthalmopathy patients, who also had NOSPECS grade at least 4 and duration under 3 months. This clonotype was picked up many times. Looked up from germline, CDR1 is SGHTA and CDR2 is FQGNSA. CDR3 length: 18 residues. V trimming: 5 bases; J trimming: 2 bases; junction bases outside the gene matches: 9.

The sequence came from a woman aged 30 to 39 with Graves' ophthalmopathy. V and J are TRBV7-2 and TRBJ2-5, with 15 bases lining up with TRBD2. The sample consisted of blood. The CDR3, as DNA: TGTGCCAGCAGCGCCCGGACTAGCGGGAGGGTCGGGCAAGAGACCCAGTACTTC. Protein: CASSARTSGRVGQETQYF.